Given below is one T cell receptor (beta chain) in context. This clonotype appeared many times. What antigen it recognizes has not been identified. The input lacks base qualities; no much larger clone sits a single base away. Receptors were amplified or captured by 5' RACE. These reads were obtained on an Illumina HiSeq 2500. A second PCR of about 6 to 11 cycles was performed with a sample-barcoded 5' primer and a J-beta primer mix. A template-switch 5' adaptor carrying 12 random nucleotides introduced a unique molecular identifier onto each TCR beta cDNA molecule. At least 2.5 million CDR3-containing paired-end reads were obtained from each sample. First-strand cDNA was synthesized from all RNA with the Mint cDNA synthesis kit, primed by a TRBC-specific oligonucleotide. Following uracil-DNA glycosylase treatment, a first 18-cycle PCR with universal primers M1SS and BC2_uni_R was performed on all cDNA. Processing in the source paper ran as follows. For normalization, 1 million high-quality reads, each with a distinct molecular identifier, were randomly selected from each sample. Reads with shared molecular identifiers were discarded instead of being binned into consensus sequences. MiTCR, run with a Q25 quality threshold and the strictest error-elimination algorithm, handled CDR3 identification, clonotype clustering and error correction. A nonparametric unseen species model with Euler transformation was used to estimate a lower bound on total TCR beta diversity. In TCRdb, the public reads were trimmed at Q25 with fastp and aligned with MiXCR, with productive beta chains retained. Each entry merges the rows of one CDR3 protein and shows their most common DNA and genes. TCRdb's processing, not the study's, gives the V and J calls here. A total of about 1.4 million distinct CDR3 sequences appear in this sample, around 55% of them only once. The top ten constitute over 5% of the sample.

These data belong to a study of blood T cells in healthy people across ages (dated by TCRdb to about 2015). Turning to the overall study: Template switching captured roughly one uniquely barcoded TCR beta cDNA molecule per two T cells in model experiments. To avoid experimental bias, donors of different ages were randomly spread across the sequencing lanes. The donors were split into four age groups: young (average 16 years), middle-aged (nearly 40), aged (approximately 60) and long-lived (approximately 80). Using the same blood draw, the study looked at two additional independent replicas of 1 million unique cDNA reads for two donors, one aged 18 to 30 and the other aged 80 or older. To track age-related changes in TCR beta repertoire diversity, the study relied on deep sequencing normalized with unique cDNA molecular identifiers. Overall study results and their limits: There was a strong correlation between observed TCR beta diversity and the percentage of naive T cells measured by flow cytometry. Estimates of total diversity based on one million sequenced T cells were regarded as lower bounds and as underestimates. The CMV infection status of donors was not known, potentially confounding age-related changes in expanded clonotypes. Observed TCR beta diversity per million T cells fell roughly linearly with age, and a significant reduction was already apparent by age around 40. Compared with the aged group, the long-lived group had more naive CD4+ T cells, fewer expanded clones and increased TCR diversity, a pattern suggesting age selection. Conclusive comparison of naive and antigen-experienced compartments was prevented by the profiling of bulk unsorted PBMCs.

Reading the germline V gene (reference sequence) gives CDR1 SEHNR and CDR2 FQNEAQ. V and J lose 0 bases and 8 bases, and a span of 5 bases separates them. Including cysteine and phenylalanine, the CDR3 has 12 amino acids. The entry retains the CDR3 DNA only, 36 bases that are in frame from base 1. Donors were approximately 42 systemically healthy Caucasian individuals from Russia aged roughly 6 to 90 years. Each donor gave ten milliliters of peripheral blood, drawn into EDTA-treated Vacutainer tubes. Ficoll-Paque density-gradient centrifugation was used to isolate PBMCs, with at least 7 million per sample. Total RNA was extracted from PBMCs with Trizol reagent, with at least 5 micrograms obtained per sample. The percentages of naive CD45RAhigh/CD27high T cells were determined by flow cytometry on a PBMC aliquot from every donor.

The source of this sequence is a man between 18 and 35 years old in good health. Sequenced sample: blood. The rearrangement joined TRBV7-9 to TRBJ2-1; the D gene is unclear. The bases read TGTGCCAGCAGCTTAGCCGGCTATGAGCAGTTCTTC. Its protein product is CASSLAGYEQFF.